This T cell receptor (beta chain) was profiled in a study of CD8+ T cells in alopecia areata. Whole-study context: Percentage of affected scalp area was the basis on which treated patients' severity was scored. General study results and limits: Higher clonality and more expanded CD8+ clones appeared in lesional than normal scalp.

This CDR3 spans 14 amino acids. Trimming shortened V by 5 bases and J by 4 bases, and 15 bases separated the two germline ends. The V gene's germline CDR1 is SGHVS and CDR2 FQNEAQ. The treatment is: oral pan-JAK inhibitor, 5-10 mg twice daily. Sorted populations comprised CD4+ and CD8+ T cells obtained from PBMCs. As regards this clone: What it binds is not known.

The sequencing template was cDNA reverse transcribed from extracted RNA. TCRdb keeps only in-frame clones here, not all; method: immunoSEQ multiplex PCR. Of about 180,000 clones listed, roughly 50% are singletons. The material was CD8+ T cells sorted from blood, obtained at week 24, from a patient treated with tofacitinib. This TCR derives from a human donor with alopecia areata. This chain links TRBV7-8 with TRBJ2-7; possibly TRBD1 or TRBD2 for D (5 bases each). The CDR3 DNA sequence: TGTGCCAGCAGCGTTGGGGACGGCCTGTACGAGCAGTACTTC. Encoded protein: CASSVGDGLYEQYF.